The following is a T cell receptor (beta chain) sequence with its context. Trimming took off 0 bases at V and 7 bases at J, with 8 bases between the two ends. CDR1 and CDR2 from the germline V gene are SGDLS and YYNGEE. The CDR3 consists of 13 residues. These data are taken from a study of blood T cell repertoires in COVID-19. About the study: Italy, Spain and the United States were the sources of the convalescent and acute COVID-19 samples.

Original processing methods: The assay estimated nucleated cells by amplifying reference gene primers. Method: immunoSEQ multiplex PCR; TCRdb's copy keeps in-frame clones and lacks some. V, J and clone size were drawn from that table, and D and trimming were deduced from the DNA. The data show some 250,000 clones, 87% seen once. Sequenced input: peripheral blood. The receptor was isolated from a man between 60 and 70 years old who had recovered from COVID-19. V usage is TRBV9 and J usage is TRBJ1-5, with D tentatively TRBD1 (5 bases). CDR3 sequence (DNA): TGTGCCAGCAGCGTAGGATCAGGGCAGCCCCAGCATTTT. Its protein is CASSVGSGQPQHF.